The sequence of this TCR beta chain was determined in a study of OX40 agonist ivuxolimab in advanced cancers. Study context: Treatment of patients was with ivuxolimab, an agonistic anti-OX40 (CD134) antibody.

The CDR3 has 13 residues. The germline CDR1 and CDR2 sequences are MNHEY and SVGAGI. Trimming stripped 6 bases from V and 4 bases from J, with 12 bases between. The protocol was immunoSEQ multiplex PCR, while the TCRdb copy is restricted to in-frame clones and leaves out a portion. Among more than 65,000 clones listed, approximately 90% were seen once. This chain links TRBV6-5 with TRBJ1-2, with a weak D call TRBD1 (5 bases). The TCR sequence derives from an adult with an advanced solid tumor such as melanoma, head and neck, liver or kidney cancer. The specimen comprised CD4+ or CD8+ T cells sorted from blood, sampled in a trial of the OX40 agonist ivuxolimab. The CDR3 bases are TGTGCCAGCAGCCTCGGGACTTTCTATGGCTACACCTTC. Its translation: CASSLGTFYGYTF.